The 6 T cell receptor beta chains below were found in one sample sequenced in a study of blood T cell repertoires in COVID-19. Produced via immunoSEQ multiplex PCR; TCRdb's table is partial and in-frame only. Of approximately 530,000 clones in the sample, 85% to 90% were seen once. The sequenced material came from peripheral blood. The receptors derive from a woman in her forties or fifties with COVID-19, enrolled during active disease.

CDR3: CASSHTARPEAFF. The CDR3 DNA reads as TGTGCCAGCAGCCACACCGCCCGCCCTGAAGCTTTCTTT. The J gene is TRBJ1-1, the V gene TRBV12-3 or TRBV12-4, with unresolved D. This CDR3 comprises 13 residues. V dropped 6 bases and J dropped 6 bases, with 14 bases sitting between them.

The gene calls are TRBV30 and TRBJ2-1; the D gene is possibly TRBD2 (5 bases). V was trimmed by 1 base and J by 2 bases, leaving 18 bases between them. Germline V gives CDR1 GTSNPN, CDR2 SVGIG (reference sequence). The length of the CDR3 is 17 residues. DNA for the CDR3: TGTGCCTGGAGTGCCCGGACTGGGTTCGGGCCCTACAATGAGCAGTTCTTC. This gives the protein CAWSARTGFGPYNEQFF.

The chain is built from TRBV3-1 (or the pseudogene TRBV3-2) and TRBJ1-1; possibly TRBD1 for D (5 bases). V lost 4 bases, J lost 5 bases, and 14 bases lay in between. CDR1 LGHDT and CDR2 YNNKEL come from the germline V gene (reference sequence). CDR3 size: 14 residues. The DNA for the CDR3 is TGTGCCAGCAGCCCGGGGGATCTGGGGACTGAAGCTTTCTTT. This encodes CASSPGDLGTEAFF.

The rearrangement links TRBV23-1 to TRBJ1-4, with 7 bases aligning to TRBD1. TRBV23-1 is identified as an open reading frame with a role that is uncertain. CDR3 length: 17 residues. The V and J ends lost 4 bases and 5 bases, in that order; junction bases with no gene match: 13. CDR3 sequence reads: CASSPPTGAHLNEKLFF. CDR3 sequence (DNA): TGCGCCAGCAGTCCCCCTACAGGGGCGCACCTCAATGAAAAACTGTTTTTT.

The J gene is TRBJ2-6, the V gene TRBV2; D unclear. This CDR3 spans 19 amino acids. V was clipped by 4 bases and J by 0 bases, with 19 bases between them. Looked up from germline, CDR1 is SNHLY and CDR2 is FYNNEI. CDR3 sequence (DNA): TGTGCCAGCAGTGGATCAACCTCCCGCCCACTCTCTGGGGCCAACGTCCTGACTTTC. Protein: CASSGSTSRPLSGANVLTF.

CDR3 sequence reads: CASSATVAGNTIYF. As DNA, the CDR3 is TGTGCCAGCAGCGCGACAGTAGCTGGAAACACCATATATTTT. The chain recombines TRBV9 with TRBJ1-3, with D maybe TRBD1 (5 bases). This CDR3 has 14 amino acids. Per germline, CDR1 SGDLS and CDR2 YYNGEE. V was clipped by 3 bases and J by 2 bases, with 9 bases between them.